This T cell receptor beta chain originates from a study of T cell responses to AZD1222 COVID-19 vaccine. The analysis combined second doses at about 4 or about 12 weeks. Germline V lookup: CDR1 KGHSH, CDR2 LQKENI. The V end lost 5 bases, the J end lost 7 bases, and 15 bases lay between the germline ends. The CDR3 runs 14 residues. Regarding this clone: Its antigen remains unidentified.

General observations from the study: The sample set comprised mostly white British donors with more females, and clonal diversity was possibly underestimated. The reported proportion of spike-specific TCRs targeting unmutated variant regions was nearly half.

The assay was immunoSEQ multiplex PCR, and TCRdb's table has in-frame clones only and misses some. Among roughly 180,000 clones, approximately 90% were seen once, and the ten largest hold 3% to 4%. The sequence derives from an adult who received the AZD1222 COVID-19 vaccine. The chain links TRBV18 to TRBJ2-1; a weak D match, TRBD2 (5 bases). The sample consisted of peripheral blood, taken 28 days after the second AZD1222 dose. The CDR3 is CASSAGIVFNEQFF. The CDR3 nucleotides read TGTGCCAGCTCAGCCGGGATCGTGTTTAATGAGCAGTTCTTC. Full variable domain (outside the CDR3, taken from reference TRBV18 and TRBJ2-1): NAGVMQNPRHLVRRRGQEARLRCSPMKGHSHVYWYRQLPEEGLKFMVYLQKENIIDESGMPKERFSAEFPKEGPSILRIQQVVRGDSAAYFCASSAGIVFNEQFFGPGTRLTVL.